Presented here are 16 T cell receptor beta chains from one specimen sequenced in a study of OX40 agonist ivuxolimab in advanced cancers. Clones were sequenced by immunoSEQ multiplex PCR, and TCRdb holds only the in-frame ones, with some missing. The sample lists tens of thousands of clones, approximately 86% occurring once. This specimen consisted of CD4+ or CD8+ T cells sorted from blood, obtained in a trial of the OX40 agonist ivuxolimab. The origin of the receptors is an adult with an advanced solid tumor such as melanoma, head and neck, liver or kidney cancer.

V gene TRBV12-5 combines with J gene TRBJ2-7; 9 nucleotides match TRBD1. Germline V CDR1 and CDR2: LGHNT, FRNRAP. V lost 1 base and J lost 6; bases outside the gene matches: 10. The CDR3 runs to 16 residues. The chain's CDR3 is CASGLALRTGVVEQYF. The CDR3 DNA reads TGTGCTAGTGGTTTGGCCCTCCGGACAGGGGTAGTCGAGCAGTACTTC. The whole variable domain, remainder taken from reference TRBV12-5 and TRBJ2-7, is DARVTQTPRHKVTEMGQEVTMRCQPILGHNTVFWYRQTMMQGLELLAYFRNRAPLDDSGMPKDRFSAEMPDATLATLKIQPSEPRDSAVYFCASGLALRTGVVEQYFGPGTRLTVT.

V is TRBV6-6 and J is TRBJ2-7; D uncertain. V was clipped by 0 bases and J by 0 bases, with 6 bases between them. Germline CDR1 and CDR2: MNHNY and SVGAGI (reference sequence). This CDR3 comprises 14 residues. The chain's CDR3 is CASSYSTSSYEQYF. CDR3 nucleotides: TGTGCCAGCAGTTACTCGACCTCCTCCTACGAGCAGTACTTC.

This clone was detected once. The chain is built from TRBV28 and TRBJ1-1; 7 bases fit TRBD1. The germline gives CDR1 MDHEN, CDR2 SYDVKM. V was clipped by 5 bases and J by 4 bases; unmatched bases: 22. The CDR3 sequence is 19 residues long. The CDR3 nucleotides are TGTGCCAGCAGTCCCTATTCTTCAGGCTTGACAGGGAAAGGCACTGAAGCTTTCTTT. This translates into CASSPYSSGLTGKGTEAFF.

The CDR3, as DNA: TGTGCCAGCACCCCCAGTGGGACGGGCCACAATGAGCAGTTCTTC. Protein product: CASTPSGTGHNEQFF. The genes are TRBV5-5 and TRBJ2-1; D could derive from TRBD1 or TRBD2 (5 bases each). The CDR3 totals 15 residues. Looked up from germline, CDR1 is SGHKS and CDR2 is YYEKEE (reference sequence). Trimming stripped 6 bases from V and 5 bases from J, with 18 bases between. The full variable domain, its missing parts supplied by reference TRBV5-5 and TRBJ2-1, is DAGVTQSPTHLIKTRGQQVTLRCSPISGHKSVSWYQQVLGQGPQFIFQYYEKEERGRGNFPDRFSARQFPNYSSELNVNALLLGDSALYLCASTPSGTGHNEQFFGPGTRLTVL.

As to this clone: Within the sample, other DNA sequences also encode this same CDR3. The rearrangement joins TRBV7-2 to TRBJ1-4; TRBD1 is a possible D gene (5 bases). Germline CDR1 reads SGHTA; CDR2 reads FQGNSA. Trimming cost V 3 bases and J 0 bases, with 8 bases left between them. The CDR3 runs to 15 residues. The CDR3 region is CASSFQGTTNEKLFF. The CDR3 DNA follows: TGTGCCAGCAGCTTTCAGGGAACAACTAATGAAAAACTGTTTTTT.

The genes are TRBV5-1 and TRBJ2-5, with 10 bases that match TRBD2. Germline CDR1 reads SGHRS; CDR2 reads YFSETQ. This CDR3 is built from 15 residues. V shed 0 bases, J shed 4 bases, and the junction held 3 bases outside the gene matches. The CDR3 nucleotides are TGCGCCAGCAGCTTGGTTGTAGCGGGGGGAGAGACCCAGTACTTC. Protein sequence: CASSLVVAGGETQYF.

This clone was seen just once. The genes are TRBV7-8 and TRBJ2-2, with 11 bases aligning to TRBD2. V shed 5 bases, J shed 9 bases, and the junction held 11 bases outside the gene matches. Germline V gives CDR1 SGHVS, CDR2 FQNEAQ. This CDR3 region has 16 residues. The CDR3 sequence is CASSTNIAGGPRELFF. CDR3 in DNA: TGTGCCAGCAGCACCAACATAGCGGGGGGGCCGAGGGAGCTGTTTTTT.

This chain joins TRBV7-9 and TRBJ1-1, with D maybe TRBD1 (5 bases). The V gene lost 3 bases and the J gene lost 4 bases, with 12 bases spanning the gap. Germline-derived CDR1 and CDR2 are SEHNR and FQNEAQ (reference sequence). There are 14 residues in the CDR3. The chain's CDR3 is CASSFGGVITEAFF. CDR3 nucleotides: TGTGCCAGCAGCTTCGGAGGGGTGATCACTGAAGCTTTCTTT.

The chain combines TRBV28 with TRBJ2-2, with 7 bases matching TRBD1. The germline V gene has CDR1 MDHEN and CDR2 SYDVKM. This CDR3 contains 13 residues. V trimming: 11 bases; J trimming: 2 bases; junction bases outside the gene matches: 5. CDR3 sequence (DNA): TGTGCCTCACGGGACAGCAACACCGGGGAGCTGTTTTTT. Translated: CASRDSNTGELFF. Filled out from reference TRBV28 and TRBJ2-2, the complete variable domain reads DVKVTQSSRYLVKRTGEKVFLECVQDMDHENMFWYRQDPGLGLRLIYFSYDVKMKEKGDIPEGYSVSREKKERFSLILESASTNQTSMYLCASRDSNTGELFFGEGSRLTVL.

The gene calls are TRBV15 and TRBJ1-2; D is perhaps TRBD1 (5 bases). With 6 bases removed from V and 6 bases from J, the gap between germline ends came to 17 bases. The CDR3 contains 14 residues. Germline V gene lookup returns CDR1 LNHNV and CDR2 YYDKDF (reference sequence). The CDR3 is CATSRRQSGNGYTF. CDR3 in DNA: TGTGCCACCAGTCGGAGACAGTCCGGGAATGGCTACACCTTC.

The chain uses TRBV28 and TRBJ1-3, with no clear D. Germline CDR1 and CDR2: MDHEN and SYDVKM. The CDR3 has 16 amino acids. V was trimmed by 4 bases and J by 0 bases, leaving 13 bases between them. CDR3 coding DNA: TGTGCCAGCAGTTCCCCAACAAGTAGCTCTGGAAACACCATATATTTT. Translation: CASSSPTSSSGNTIYF.

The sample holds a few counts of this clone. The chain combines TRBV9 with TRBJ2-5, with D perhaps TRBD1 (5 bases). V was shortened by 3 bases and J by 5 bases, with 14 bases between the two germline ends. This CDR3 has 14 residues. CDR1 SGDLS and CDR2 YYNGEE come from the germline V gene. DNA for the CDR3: TGTGCCAGCAGCGCCTCCGTTTCAGGGGAGACCCAGTACTTC. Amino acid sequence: CASSASVSGETQYF. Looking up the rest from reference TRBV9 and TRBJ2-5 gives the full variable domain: DSGVTQTPKHLITATGQRVTLRCSPRSGDLSVYWYQQSLDQGLQFLIQYYNGEERAKGNILERFSAQQFPDLHSELNLSSLELGDSALYFCASSASVSGETQYFGPGTRLLVL.

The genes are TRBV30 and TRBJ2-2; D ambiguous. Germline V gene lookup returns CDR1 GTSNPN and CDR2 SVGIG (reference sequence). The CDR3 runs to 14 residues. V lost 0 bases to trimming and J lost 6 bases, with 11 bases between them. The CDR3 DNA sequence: TGTGCCTGGAGTGTACGTGGATTCGCCGGGGAGCTGTTTTTT. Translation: CAWSVRGFAGELFF. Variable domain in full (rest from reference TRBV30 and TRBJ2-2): SQTIHQWPATLVQPVGSPLSLECTVEGTSNPNLYWYRQAAGRGLQLLFYSVGIGQISSEVPQNLSASRPQDRQFILSSKKLLLSDSGFYLCAWSVRGFAGELFFGEGSRLTVL.

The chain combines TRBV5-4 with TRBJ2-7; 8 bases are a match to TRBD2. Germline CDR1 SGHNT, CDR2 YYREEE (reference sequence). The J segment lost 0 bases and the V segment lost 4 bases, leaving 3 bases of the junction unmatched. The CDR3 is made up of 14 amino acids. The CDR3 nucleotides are TGTGCCAGCAGCCAGCGGGGGAGCTCCTACGAGCAGTACTTC. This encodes CASSQRGSSYEQYF.

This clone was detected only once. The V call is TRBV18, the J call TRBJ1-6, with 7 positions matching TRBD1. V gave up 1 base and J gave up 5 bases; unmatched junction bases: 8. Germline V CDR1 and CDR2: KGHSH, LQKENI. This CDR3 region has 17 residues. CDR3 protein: CASSPLSDRADNSPLHF. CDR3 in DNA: TGTGCCAGCTCACCACTTAGCGACAGGGCGGATAATTCACCCCTCCACTTT.

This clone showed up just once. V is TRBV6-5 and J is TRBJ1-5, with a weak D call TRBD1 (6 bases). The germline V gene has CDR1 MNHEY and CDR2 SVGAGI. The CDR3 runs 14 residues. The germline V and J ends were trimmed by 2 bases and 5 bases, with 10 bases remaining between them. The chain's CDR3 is CASSYEQGYQPQHF. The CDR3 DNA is TGTGCCAGCAGTTACGAGCAGGGGTATCAGCCCCAGCATTTT.